The 2 T cell receptor beta chains below were found in one sample sequenced in a study of T cell responses to AZD1222 COVID-19 vaccine. Clones were sequenced by immunoSEQ multiplex PCR, and TCRdb holds only the in-frame ones, with some missing. The sample shows 80,000 or so clones, about 83% of them seen only once. Sequencing was performed on peripheral blood, taken 28 days after the second dose of the MenACWY control vaccine. The receptors come from an adult who received the MenACWY meningococcal vaccine as a control.

The chain uses TRBV29-1 and TRBJ1-1; 8 nucleotides line up with TRBD1. V lost 8 bases and J lost 5; bases outside the gene matches: 1. Germline CDR1 reads SQVTM; CDR2 reads ANQGSEA. The CDR3 loop spans 10 amino acids. The CDR3 loop is CSTGGTEAFF. The CDR3 region has the DNA TGCAGCACAGGGGGAACTGAAGCTTTCTTT.

This chain links TRBV30 with TRBJ2-7, with 8 bases matching TRBD2. This CDR3 comprises 14 residues. V shed 1 base and J 6 bases; nucleotides not matched to a gene: 8. CDR1 is GTSNPN and CDR2 is SVGIG in the germline V gene (reference sequence). Here the CDR3 DNA reads TGTGCCTGGAGTGCTGCTAGCGGGTCTCTCGAGCAGTACTTC. As protein: CAWSAASGSLEQYF.